A single sample is the source of the 12 T cell receptor beta chains below, sequenced in a study of blood T cell repertoires in COVID-19. Repertoires were generated with immunoSEQ multiplex PCR, while TCRdb's copy carries only in-frame clones and drops some. The profile shows about 24,000 clones, 81% of them singletons. Sequencing was performed on peripheral blood. The source of these receptors is a woman aged 70-85 years with COVID-19, enrolled during active disease.

V and J are TRBV3-1 (or the pseudogene TRBV3-2) and TRBJ1-6; tentative D call: TRBD1 (6 bases). Germline loops: CDR1 LGHDT, CDR2 YNNKEL (reference sequence). V was shortened by 4 bases and J by 10 bases, with 11 bases between the two germline ends. The CDR3 has 13 residues. CDR3 residues: CASSRDTTSPLHF. The DNA of the CDR3 is TGTGCCAGCAGCCGGGACACTACCTCACCCCTCCACTTT.

This clone was seen once. J is TRBJ2-3 and V is TRBV19, with no clear D. V was shortened by 3 bases and J by 2 bases, with 15 bases between the two germline ends. The CDR3 length is 16 residues. CDR1 LNHDA and CDR2 SQIVND come from the germline V gene (reference sequence). DNA for the CDR3: TGTGCCAGTAGTATCGGGTGGCGGCGTCCCACAGATACGCAGTATTTT. This translates into CASSIGWRRPTDTQYF.

There are a few counts of this clone. The J gene is TRBJ2-7, the V gene TRBV7-2, with a tentative D call TRBD1 (5 bases). The V gene lost 6 bases and the J gene lost 2 bases, with 17 bases spanning the gap. The CDR3 totals 15 residues. In germline, CDR1 is SGHTA, CDR2 FQGNSA. The chain's CDR3 is CASSSRGGGAYEQYF. CDR3 sequence (DNA): TGTGCCAGCAGTTCAAGGGGCGGTGGCGCCTACGAGCAGTACTTC. The full variable domain, with the rest looked up from reference TRBV7-2 and TRBJ2-7, is GAGVSQSPSNKVTEKGKDVELRCDPISGHTALYWYRQSLGQGLEFLIYFQGNSAPDKSGLPSDRFSAERTGGSVSTLTIQRTQQEDSAVYLCASSSRGGGAYEQYFGPGTRLTVT.

This clone appeared once. The gene calls are TRBV19 and TRBJ2-7, with 11 bases lining up with TRBD2. Unmatched junction bases numbered 8, after V lost 4 bases and J lost 6 bases. Germline lookup yields CDR1 LNHDA and CDR2 SQIVND (reference sequence). This CDR3 spans 15 amino acids. CDR3 nucleotide sequence: TGTGCCAGTAGTACCTTAGCGGGGGGGCGGCGCGAGCAGTACTTC. This codes for CASSTLAGGRREQYF.

Points on this clone: Other DNA sequences in this specimen translate into the identical CDR3. The chain recombines TRBV11-2 with TRBJ2-5; D gene unclear. The CDR3 is made up of 13 amino acids. Trimming stripped 2 bases from V and 1 base from J, with 5 bases between. Germline values: CDR1 SGHAT, CDR2 FQNNGV. Here the CDR3 reads CASSLSGQETQYF. In DNA, the CDR3 is TGTGCCAGCAGCTTATCCGGCCAAGAGACCCAGTACTTC.

The V call is TRBV29-1, the J call TRBJ2-1; 8 nucleotides match TRBD2. With 6 bases clipped from V and 3 bases from J, the junction kept 7 bases outside the gene matches. Germline-derived CDR1 and CDR2 are SQVTM and ANQGSEA. This CDR3 is 14 amino acids long. The CDR3 here is CSVDTSGLYNEQFF. CDR3 in DNA: TGCAGCGTGGATACTAGCGGCCTCTACAATGAGCAGTTCTTC.

This clone was observed a single time. The chain has TRBV18 and TRBJ2-1, with 7 bases aligning to TRBD2. After removal of 3 bases from V and 5 bases from J, the junction contained 7 bases not matched to a gene. Germline assignment: CDR1 KGHSH and CDR2 LQKENI. The CDR3 runs to 15 residues. CDR3 in amino acids: CASSPGLAEHNEQFF. Written as DNA, the CDR3 is TGTGCCAGCTCACCGGGGCTAGCGGAGCACAATGAGCAGTTCTTC.

The V gene is TRBV29-1, the J gene TRBJ2-3; possibly TRBD2 for D (6 bases). Germline CDR1 is SQVTM and CDR2 is ANQGSEA. The CDR3 is 16 residues long. Trimming took 0 bases from V and 0 from J, leaving 13 bases between them. The CDR3, as DNA: TGCAGCGTTGAAGATCTCGGTAGCGGAAGCACAGATACGCAGTATTTT. Protein sequence: CSVEDLGSGSTDTQYF.

The genes are TRBV6-1 and TRBJ1-2, with D unresolved. Germline loops: CDR1 MNHNS, CDR2 SASEGT. The V end was cut by 0 bases, the J end by 3 bases, with 5 bases between. The CDR3 is 13 residues long. The chain's CDR3 is CASSEASDYGYTF. Here the CDR3 DNA reads TGTGCCAGCAGTGAAGCGTCAGACTATGGCTACACCTTC.

The rearrangement uses TRBV7-8 and TRBJ2-1, with 9 bases aligning to TRBD2. Germline CDR1 SGHVS, CDR2 FQNEAQ. CDR3 size: 18 residues. V was pared by 3 bases and J by 4 bases, with 13 bases of the junction left unmatched. The DNA for the CDR3 is TGTGCCAGCAGCTTGGAGGGCGGTAGCGGGGGTGTTTACAATGAGCAGTTCTTC. Translation: CASSLEGGSGGVYNEQFF. Supplemented by reference TRBV7-8 and TRBJ2-1, the full variable domain reads GAGVSQSPRYKVAKRGQDVALRCDPISGHVSLFWYQQALGQGPEFLTYFQNEAQLDKSGLPSDRFFAERPEGSVSTLKIQRTQQEDSAVYLCASSLEGGSGGVYNEQFFGPGTRLTVL.

V gene TRBV7-8 combines with J gene TRBJ2-3; 7 positions match TRBD2. In germline, CDR1 is SGHVS, CDR2 FQNEAQ. The junction had 8 bases not matched to a gene; V was cut back by 4 bases and J by 4 bases. The CDR3 is 15 residues long. The CDR3 DNA is TGTGCCAGCAGCTCCCGACTAGCTGGCGCAGATACGCAGTATTTT. It codes for CASSSRLAGADTQYF. The whole variable domain, filled in from reference TRBV7-8 and TRBJ2-3, reads GAGVSQSPRYKVAKRGQDVALRCDPISGHVSLFWYQQALGQGPEFLTYFQNEAQLDKSGLPSDRFFAERPEGSVSTLKIQRTQQEDSAVYLCASSSRLAGADTQYFGPGTRLTVL.

V is TRBV15 and J is TRBJ1-1; D not certain. The CDR3 loop spans 13 amino acids. Germline CDR1 LNHNV, CDR2 YYDKDF (reference sequence). V was trimmed by 0 bases and J by 5 bases, leaving 7 bases between them. The CDR3 spells CATSREIETEAFF. The CDR3 DNA reads TGTGCCACCAGCAGAGAGATTGAGACTGAAGCTTTCTTT. Full variable domain (outside the CDR3, taken from reference TRBV15 and TRBJ1-1): DAMVIQNPRYQVTQFGKPVTLSCSQTLNHNVMYWYQQKSSQAPKLLFHYYDKDFNNEADTPDNFQSRRPNTSFCFLDIRSPGLGDTAMYLCATSREIETEAFFGQGTRLTVV.